This TCR beta chain was recorded in a study of brain T cells in children with intractable seizures. Whole-study results and caveats: Clones missing pre-surgery may reflect undersampling of that blood sample.

The CDR3 is made up of 14 amino acids. CDR1 is MGHRA and CDR2 is YSYEKL in the germline V gene. V gave up 2 bases and J gave up 8 bases; unmatched junction bases: 6. Patients received at least one anti-epileptic drug before surgery. In regard to this clone: Antigen specificity is unknown.

Sequencing used immunoSEQ multiplex PCR; TCRdb keeps in-frame clones, though not all of them. The data show approximately 77,000 clones, with roughly 91% seen just once and approximately 1.4% held by the top ten. The origin of this receptor is a boy younger than two with tuberous sclerosis and intractable seizures. This chain connects TRBV4-1 to TRBJ2-1; 7 bases line up with TRBD1. Sequences were derived from peripheral blood, sampled at surgery. As DNA, the CDR3 is TGCGCCAGCAGCCAAAGACAGGGAGAAGATGAGCAGTTCTTC. Amino acid sequence: CASSQRQGEDEQFF.